The source of this T cell receptor beta chain is a study of blood T cell repertoires in COVID-19 (TCRdb year 2020). Notes on the research overall: Collaborator samples came from the United States, Italy and Spain and covered acute and convalescent phases of COVID-19. The material from the prospective study consisted of cDNA or gDNA derived from T cells, B-cell-depleted T cells, or PBMCs. Subjects who had been exposed to COVID-19, were actively infected with it, or had recovered from it provided the deeply sampled blood TCRbeta repertoires that made up the dataset. The repertoires were made available in a free public database intended to serve as a resource for research on the immune response to SARS-CoV-2. Samples were obtained from the ongoing ImmuneRACE study (first 160 participants) and from approximately 1,200 subjects provided by 6 global collaborators. The sample metadata nearly always contained a de-identified subject ID, COVID-19 status, age in years and sex. Where HLA class I and class II types were available, the types were taken from metadata supplied by the sample provider, not from assay-based typing. Overall study outcomes, separate from this receptor: Clinical and demographic metadata were provided uncurated, with the amount varying by source and participant.

Whole blood was collected in K2EDTA tubes by collaborating institutions according to the institutions' own protocols. For TCRbeta analysis, collaborators shipped samples as frozen whole blood, isolated PBMCs, or DNA extracted from either of those sample types. V gives up 3 bases and J gives up 4 bases, and the segment between their germline ends measures 9 bases. From cysteine to phenylalanine, the CDR3 is 14 amino acids long. The only DNA kept is the CDR3, 42 bases in frame from the first base. The germline V gene specifies SNHLY as CDR1 and FYNNEI as CDR2. The immunoSEQ Assay, a bias-controlled multiplex PCR, was used to amplify TCRbeta CDR3 regions from genomic DNA. As for how the authors treated the data: Within the assay, amplification of reference gene primers was used to estimate how many nucleated cells each sample contained. To quantify the absolute abundance of each unique TCRbeta CDR3 rearrangement, sequence reads were collapsed and filtered. For each sample, productive Simpson clonality was calculated as the square root of Simpson's diversity index over productive rearrangements. TCRdb holds this immuneACCESS table with in-frame rearrangements only. Some clones are missing; in checked studies, unresolved V genes explain under half, and the rest has no known cause. V, J and clone size reflect that table, while D and trimming were determined from the DNA. For this sample the table gives around 170,000 clones, of which approximately 81% were detected only once. Jointly, the top ten make up approximately 14% of the sample.

Concerning this clone: Its antigen remains unidentified. Nothing much larger sits one base from this clone, and base qualities are not available.

Sequencing input: peripheral blood. The sequence links TRBV2 to TRBJ1-4, with no D gene named confidently. The clonotype originates from a man aged 18-30 years with active or convalescent COVID-19. The CDR3 region: CASSDEGYNEKLFF. The DNA reads TGTGCCAGCAGTGATGAGGGATATAATGAAAAACTGTTTTTT. Supplemented by the reference TRBV2 and TRBJ1-4 proteins around the CDR3, the complete variable domain is EPEVTQTPSHQVTQMGQEVILRCVPISNHLYFYWYRQILGQKVEFLVSFYNNEISEKSEIFDDQFSVERPDGSNFTLKIRSTKLEDSAMYFCASSDEGYNEKLFFGSGTQLSVL.